This T cell receptor (beta chain) stems from a study of T cell changes during pregnancy in multiple sclerosis. The repertoire was sequenced with immunoSEQ multiplex PCR; TCRdb's copy has only in-frame clones and lacks some. Among tens of thousands of clones, approximately 91% were seen once, and the ten largest hold roughly 1.3%. V was trimmed by 0 bases and J by 0 bases, leaving 17 bases between them. This CDR3 spans 18 amino acids. Per the germline V gene, CDR1 is SGHTS and CDR2 is YDEGEE. This sequence joins TRBV5-8 and TRBJ2-3; maybe TRBD2 (6 bases). This receptor was taken from a female donor with multiple sclerosis, enrolled in a pregnancy study. Sequencing was performed on peripheral blood, taken in the third trimester of pregnancy. DNA of the CDR3: TGTGCCAGCAGCTTGGCCACCGACGCGCGGGGTAGCACAGATACGCAGTATTTT. Translating it yields CASSLATDARGSTDTQYF.